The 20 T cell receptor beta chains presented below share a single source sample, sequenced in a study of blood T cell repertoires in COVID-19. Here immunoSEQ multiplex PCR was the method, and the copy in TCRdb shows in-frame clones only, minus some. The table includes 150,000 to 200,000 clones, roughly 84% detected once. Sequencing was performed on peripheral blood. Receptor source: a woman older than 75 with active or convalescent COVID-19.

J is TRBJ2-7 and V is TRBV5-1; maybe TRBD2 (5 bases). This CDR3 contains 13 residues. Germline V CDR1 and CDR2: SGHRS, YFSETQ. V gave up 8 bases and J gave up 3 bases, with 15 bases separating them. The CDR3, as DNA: TGCGCCAGTTATTTGTCGGCGGGCTACGAGCAGTACTTC. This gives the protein CASYLSAGYEQYF.

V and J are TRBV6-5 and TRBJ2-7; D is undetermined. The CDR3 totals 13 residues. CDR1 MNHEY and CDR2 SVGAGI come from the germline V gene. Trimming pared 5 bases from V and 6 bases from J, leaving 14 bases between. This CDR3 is CASSRDLGFEQYF. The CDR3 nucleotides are TGTGCCAGCAGTCGCGACTTAGGATTCGAGCAGTACTTC.

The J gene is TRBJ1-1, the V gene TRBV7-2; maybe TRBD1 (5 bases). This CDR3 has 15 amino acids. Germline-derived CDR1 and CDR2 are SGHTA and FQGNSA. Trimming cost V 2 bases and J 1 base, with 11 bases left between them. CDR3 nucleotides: TGTGCCAGCAGCTTATTACAGGTATGGAACACTGAAGCTTTCTTT. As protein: CASSLLQVWNTEAFF.

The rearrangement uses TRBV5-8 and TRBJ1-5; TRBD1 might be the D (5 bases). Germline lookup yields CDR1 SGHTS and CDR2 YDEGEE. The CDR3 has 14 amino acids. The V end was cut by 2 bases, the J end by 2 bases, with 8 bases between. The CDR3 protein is CASSFRGGNQPQHF. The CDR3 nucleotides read TGTGCCAGCAGCTTCCGGGGGGGCAATCAGCCCCAGCATTTT. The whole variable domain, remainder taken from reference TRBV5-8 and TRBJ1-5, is EAGVTQSPTHLIKTRGQQATLRCSPISGHTSVYWYQQALGLGLQFLLWYDEGEERNRGNFPPRFSGRQFPNYSSELNVNALELEDSALYLCASSFRGGNQPQHFGDGTRLSIL.

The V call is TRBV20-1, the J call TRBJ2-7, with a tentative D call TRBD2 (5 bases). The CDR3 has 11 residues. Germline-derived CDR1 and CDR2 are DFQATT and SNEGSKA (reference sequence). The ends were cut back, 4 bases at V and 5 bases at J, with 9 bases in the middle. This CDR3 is CSAINGNEQYF. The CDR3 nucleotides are TGCAGTGCTATCAACGGGAACGAGCAGTACTTC.

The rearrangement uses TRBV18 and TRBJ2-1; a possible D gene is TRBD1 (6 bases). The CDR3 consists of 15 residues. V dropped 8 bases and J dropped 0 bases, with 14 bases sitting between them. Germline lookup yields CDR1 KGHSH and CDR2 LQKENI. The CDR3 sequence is CASNNRESSYNEQFF. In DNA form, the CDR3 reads TGTGCCAGCAACAACAGGGAATCCTCCTACAATGAGCAGTTCTTC. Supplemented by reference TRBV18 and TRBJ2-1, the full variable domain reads NAGVMQNPRHLVRRRGQEARLRCSPMKGHSHVYWYRQLPEEGLKFMVYLQKENIIDESGMPKERFSAEFPKEGPSILRIQQVVRGDSAAYFCASNNRESSYNEQFFGPGTRLTVL.

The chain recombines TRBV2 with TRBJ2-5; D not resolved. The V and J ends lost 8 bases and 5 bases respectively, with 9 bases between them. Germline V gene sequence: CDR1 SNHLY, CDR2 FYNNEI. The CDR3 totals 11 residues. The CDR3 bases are TGTGCCAGCGAAGCCATGGAGACCCAGTACTTC. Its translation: CASEAMETQYF.

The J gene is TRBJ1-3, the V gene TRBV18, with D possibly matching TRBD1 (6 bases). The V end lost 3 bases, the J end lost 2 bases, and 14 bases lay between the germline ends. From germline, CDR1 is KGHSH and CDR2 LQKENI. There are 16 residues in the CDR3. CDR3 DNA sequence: TGTGCCAGCTCACCGGTATCCTCAGGGGCTGGAAACACCATATATTTT. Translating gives CASSPVSSGAGNTIYF.

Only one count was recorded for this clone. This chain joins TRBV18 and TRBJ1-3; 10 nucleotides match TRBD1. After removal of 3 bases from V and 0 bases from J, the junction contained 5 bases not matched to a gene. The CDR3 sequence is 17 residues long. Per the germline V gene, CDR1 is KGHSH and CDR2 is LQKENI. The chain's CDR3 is CASSPPTGGLSGNTIYF. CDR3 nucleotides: TGTGCCAGCTCACCCCCGACAGGGGGCCTCTCTGGAAACACCATATATTTT.

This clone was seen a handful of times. CDR3 sequence: CSASGGQGYTYNSPLHF. DNA for the CDR3: TGCAGTGCTAGTGGCGGCCAGGGGTATACCTATAATTCACCCCTCCACTTT. V and J are TRBV20-1 and TRBJ1-6; D may be TRBD1 (6 bases). V lost 3 bases and J 2 bases, leaving 17 bases between the germline ends. The length of the CDR3 is 17 residues. Germline V gives CDR1 DFQATT, CDR2 SNEGSKA (reference sequence).

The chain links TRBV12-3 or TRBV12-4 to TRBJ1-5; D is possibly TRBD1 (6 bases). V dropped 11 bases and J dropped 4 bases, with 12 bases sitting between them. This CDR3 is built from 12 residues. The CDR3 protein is CASQGGNQPQHF. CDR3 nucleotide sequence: TGTGCCTCTCAAGGGGGAAATCAGCCCCAGCATTTT.

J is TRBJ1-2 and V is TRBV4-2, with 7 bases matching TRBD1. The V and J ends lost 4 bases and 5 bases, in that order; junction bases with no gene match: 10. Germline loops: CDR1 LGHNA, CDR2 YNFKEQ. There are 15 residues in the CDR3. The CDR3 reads CASSRGNQGGYGYTF. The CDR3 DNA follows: TGTGCCAGCAGCCGAGGCAACCAGGGGGGATATGGCTACACCTTC.

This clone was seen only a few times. The CDR3 coding sequence is TGTGCCAGCAGCCCTTACGGGGGGCAGAACTATGGCTACACCTTC. Translation gives CASSPYGGQNYGYTF. The chain uses TRBV14 and TRBJ1-2; TRBD1 might be the D (6 bases). From germline, CDR1 is SGHDN and CDR2 FVKESK. This CDR3 region has 15 residues. With 4 bases removed from V and 2 bases from J, the gap between germline ends came to 14 bases.

Here the CDR3 DNA reads TGTGCCAGCAGGGCGGGGAGGACGAACACCGGGGAGCTGTTTTTT. Protein product: CASRAGRTNTGELFF. This chain links TRBV5-4 with TRBJ2-2, with D perhaps TRBD2 (6 bases). Between the trimmed V and J ends, which lost 5 bases and 0 bases, there was a span of 11 bases. This CDR3 contains 15 residues. The germline CDR1 and CDR2 sequences are SGHNT and YYREEE (reference sequence).

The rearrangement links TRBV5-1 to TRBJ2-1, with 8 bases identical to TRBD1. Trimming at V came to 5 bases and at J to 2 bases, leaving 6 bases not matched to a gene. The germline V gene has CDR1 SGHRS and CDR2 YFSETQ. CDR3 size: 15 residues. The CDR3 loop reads CASRRDRLTYNEQFF. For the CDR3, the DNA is TGCGCCAGCAGAAGGGACAGGTTGACCTACAATGAGCAGTTCTTC.

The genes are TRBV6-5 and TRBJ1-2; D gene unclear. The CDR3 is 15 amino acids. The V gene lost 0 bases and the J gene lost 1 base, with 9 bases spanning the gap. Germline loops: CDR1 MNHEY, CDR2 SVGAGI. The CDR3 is CASSYSGANNYGYTF. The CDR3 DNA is TGTGCCAGCAGTTACTCGGGCGCAAATAACTATGGCTACACCTTC.

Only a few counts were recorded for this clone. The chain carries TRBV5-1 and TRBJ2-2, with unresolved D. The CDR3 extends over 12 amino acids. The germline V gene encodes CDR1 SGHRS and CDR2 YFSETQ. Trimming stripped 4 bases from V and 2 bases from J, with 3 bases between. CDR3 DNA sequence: TGCGCCAGCAGCATAAACACCGGGGAGCTGTTTTTT. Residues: CASSINTGELFF.

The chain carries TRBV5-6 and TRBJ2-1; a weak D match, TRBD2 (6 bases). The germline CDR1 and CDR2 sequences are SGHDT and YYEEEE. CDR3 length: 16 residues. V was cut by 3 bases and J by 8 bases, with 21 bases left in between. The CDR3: CASSWGDFLEGDEQFF. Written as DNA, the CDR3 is TGTGCCAGCAGCTGGGGGGACTTTCTAGAGGGTGATGAGCAGTTCTTC.

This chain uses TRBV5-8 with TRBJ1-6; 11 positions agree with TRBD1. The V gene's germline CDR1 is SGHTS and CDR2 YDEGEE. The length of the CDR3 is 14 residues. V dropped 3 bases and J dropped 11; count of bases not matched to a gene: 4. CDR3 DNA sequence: TGTGCCAGCAGCTCGGACAGGGGGCAGACACCCCTCCACTTT. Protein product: CASSSDRGQTPLHF.

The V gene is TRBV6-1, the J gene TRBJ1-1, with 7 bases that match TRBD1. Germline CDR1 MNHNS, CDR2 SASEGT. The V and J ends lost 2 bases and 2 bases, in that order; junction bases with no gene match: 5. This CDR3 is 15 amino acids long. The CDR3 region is CASSESTGLNTEAFF. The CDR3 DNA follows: TGTGCCAGCAGTGAATCGACAGGGCTAAACACTGAAGCTTTCTTT.